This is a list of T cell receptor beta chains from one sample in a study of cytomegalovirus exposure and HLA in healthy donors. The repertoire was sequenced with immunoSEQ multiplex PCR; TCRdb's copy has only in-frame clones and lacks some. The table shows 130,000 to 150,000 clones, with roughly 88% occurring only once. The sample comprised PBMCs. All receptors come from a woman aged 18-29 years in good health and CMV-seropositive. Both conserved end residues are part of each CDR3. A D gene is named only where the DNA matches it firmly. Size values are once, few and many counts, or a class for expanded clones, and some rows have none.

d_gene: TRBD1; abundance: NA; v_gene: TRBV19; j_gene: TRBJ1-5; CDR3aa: CASSIVARGNQPQHF; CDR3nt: TGTGCCAGTAGTATAGTAGCCAGGGGGAACCAGCCCCAGCATTTT
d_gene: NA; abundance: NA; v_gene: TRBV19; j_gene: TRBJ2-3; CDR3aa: CASSMSGFTTDTQYF; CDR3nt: TGTGCCAGTAGTATGAGCGGGTTTACGACAGATACGCAGTATTTT
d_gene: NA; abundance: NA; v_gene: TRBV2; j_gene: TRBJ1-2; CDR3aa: CASSEGARYYGYTF; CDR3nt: TGTGCCAGCAGTGAGGGGGCGCGGTACTATGGCTACACCTTC
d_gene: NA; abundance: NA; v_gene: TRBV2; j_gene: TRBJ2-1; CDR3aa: CASKWRRADGEQFF; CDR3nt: TGTGCCAGCAAGTGGAGGCGGGCGGACGGTGAGCAGTTCTTC
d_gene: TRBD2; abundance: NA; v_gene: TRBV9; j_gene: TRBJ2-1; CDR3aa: CASSSGLAGIVEQFF; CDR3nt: TGTGCCAGCAGTTCCGGACTAGCGGGGATCGTTGAGCAGTTCTTC
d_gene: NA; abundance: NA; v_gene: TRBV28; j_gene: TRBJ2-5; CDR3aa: CASTRGETQYF; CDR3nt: TGTGCCAGCACTCGGGGTGAGACCCAGTACTTC
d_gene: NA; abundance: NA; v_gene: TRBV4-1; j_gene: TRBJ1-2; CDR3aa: CASSQLYLPGLGGYTF; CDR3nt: TGCGCCAGCAGCCAACTGTACCTCCCGGGATTAGGTGGCTACACCTTC
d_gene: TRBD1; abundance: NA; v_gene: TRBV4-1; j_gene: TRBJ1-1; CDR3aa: CASSPLPTGVHEKNTEAFF; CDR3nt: TGCGCCAGCAGCCCTCTCCCGACAGGGGTTCATGAGAAGAACACTGAAGCTTTCTTT
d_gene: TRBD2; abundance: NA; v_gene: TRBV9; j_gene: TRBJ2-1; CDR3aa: CASSALAGGPYNEQFF; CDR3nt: TGTGCCAGCAGCGCCCTAGCGGGGGGACCCTACAATGAGCAGTTCTTC
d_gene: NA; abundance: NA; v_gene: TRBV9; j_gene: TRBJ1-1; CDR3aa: CASSATVVTEAFF; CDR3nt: TGTGCCAGCAGCGCGACAGTGGTCACTGAAGCTTTCTTT
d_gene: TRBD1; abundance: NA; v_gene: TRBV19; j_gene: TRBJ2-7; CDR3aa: CASRGTGIYEQYF; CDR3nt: TGTGCCAGTAGGGGGACAGGGATCTACGAGCAGTACTTC
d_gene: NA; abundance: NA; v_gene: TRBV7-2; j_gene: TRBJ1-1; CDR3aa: CASSLATAMNTEAFF; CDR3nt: TGTGCCAGCAGCTTAGCGACAGCCATGAACACTGAAGCTTTCTTT
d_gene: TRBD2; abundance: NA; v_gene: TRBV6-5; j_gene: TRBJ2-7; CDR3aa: CASSYSREYHEQYF; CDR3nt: TGTGCCAGCAGTTACTCGCGGGAGTACCACGAGCAGTACTTC
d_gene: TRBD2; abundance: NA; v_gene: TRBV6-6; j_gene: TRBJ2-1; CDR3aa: CASRPPTSGRANEQFF; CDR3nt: TGTGCCAGCAGGCCCCCGACTAGCGGGAGGGCCAATGAGCAGTTCTTC
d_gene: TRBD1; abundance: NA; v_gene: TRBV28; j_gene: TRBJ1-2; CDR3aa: CASSTRTGRLGGYTF; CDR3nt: TGTGCCAGCAGCACCCGGACAGGGAGGTTGGGGGGCTACACCTTC
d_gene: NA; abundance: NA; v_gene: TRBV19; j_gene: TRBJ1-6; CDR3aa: CASTKYSSQGRASNSPLHF; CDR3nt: TGTGCCAGTACCAAATATTCAAGCCAAGGCAGGGCAAGTAATTCACCCCTCCACTTT
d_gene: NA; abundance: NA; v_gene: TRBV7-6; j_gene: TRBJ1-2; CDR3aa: CASSSGPRDYGYTF; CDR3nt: TGTGCCAGCAGCTCCGGACCCAGGGACTATGGCTACACCTTC
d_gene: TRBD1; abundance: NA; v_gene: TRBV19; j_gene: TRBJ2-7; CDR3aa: CASSMGTDSYEQYF; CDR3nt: TGTGCCAGTAGTATGGGGACAGACTCCTACGAGCAGTACTTC
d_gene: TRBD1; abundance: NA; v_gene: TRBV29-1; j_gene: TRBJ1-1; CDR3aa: CSAGTENTEAFF; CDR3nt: TGCAGCGCTGGGACAGAGAACACTGAAGCTTTCTTT
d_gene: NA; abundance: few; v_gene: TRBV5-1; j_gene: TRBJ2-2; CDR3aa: CASSSASAGELFF; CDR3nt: TGCGCCAGCAGCTCCGCCTCGGCCGGGGAGCTGTTTTTT
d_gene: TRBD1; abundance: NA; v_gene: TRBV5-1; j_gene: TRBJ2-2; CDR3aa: CASSPQTGEAGELFF; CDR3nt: TGCGCCAGCAGCCCACAGACAGGGGAGGCCGGGGAGCTGTTTTTT
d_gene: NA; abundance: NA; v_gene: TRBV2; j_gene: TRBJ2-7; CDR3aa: CASRSGIEQYF; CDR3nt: TGTGCCAGCAGATCAGGGATCGAGCAGTACTTC
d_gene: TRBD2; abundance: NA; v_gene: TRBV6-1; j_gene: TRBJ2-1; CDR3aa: CASSGFLAGGPGEQFF; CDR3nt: TGTGCCAGCAGTGGCTTCCTAGCGGGAGGGCCTGGTGAGCAGTTCTTC
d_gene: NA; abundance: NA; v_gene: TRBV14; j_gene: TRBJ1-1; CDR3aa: CASSQARVPYSEAFF; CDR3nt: TGTGCCAGCAGCCAAGCCCGGGTCCCGTACTCTGAAGCTTTCTTT
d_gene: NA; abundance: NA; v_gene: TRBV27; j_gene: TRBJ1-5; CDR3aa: CASRITGLDQPQHF; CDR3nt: TGTGCCAGCAGGATTACAGGGCTCGATCAGCCCCAGCATTTT
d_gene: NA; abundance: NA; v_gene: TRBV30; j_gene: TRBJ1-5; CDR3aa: CAWRAPDQPQHF; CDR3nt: TGCGCCTGGAGAGCACCGGATCAGCCCCAGCATTTT
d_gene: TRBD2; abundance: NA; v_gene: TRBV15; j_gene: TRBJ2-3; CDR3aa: CATSRVSGGPDTQYF; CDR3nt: TGTGCCACCAGCCGGGTTTCGGGGGGGCCAGATACGCAGTATTTT
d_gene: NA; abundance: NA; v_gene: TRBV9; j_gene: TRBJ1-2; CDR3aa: CASSLDRNYGYTF; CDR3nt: TGTGCCAGCAGCCTCGACAGGAACTATGGCTACACCTTC
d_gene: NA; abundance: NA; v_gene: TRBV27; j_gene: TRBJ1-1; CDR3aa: CASLRSTLRWAEAFF; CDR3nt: TGTGCCAGTTTAAGATCGACACTTCGGTGGGCTGAAGCTTTCTTT
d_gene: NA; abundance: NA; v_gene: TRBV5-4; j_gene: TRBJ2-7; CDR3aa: CASTPGNSYEQYF; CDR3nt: TGTGCCAGCACCCCCGGGAATTCCTACGAGCAGTACTTC
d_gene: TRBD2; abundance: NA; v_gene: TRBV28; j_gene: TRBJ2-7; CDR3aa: CASNSPSGDLYEQYF; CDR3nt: TGTGCCAGCAACTCCCCTAGCGGGGATCTCTACGAGCAGTACTTC
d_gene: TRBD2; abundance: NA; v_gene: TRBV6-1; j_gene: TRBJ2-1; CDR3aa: CASSVQLAGASNEQFF; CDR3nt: TGTGCCAGCAGTGTTCAGCTAGCGGGAGCGTCCAATGAGCAGTTCTTC
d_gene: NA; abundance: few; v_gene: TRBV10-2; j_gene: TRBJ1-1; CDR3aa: CASSGTGYTEAFF; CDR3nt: TGCGCCAGCAGTGGAACAGGGTACACTGAAGCTTTCTTT
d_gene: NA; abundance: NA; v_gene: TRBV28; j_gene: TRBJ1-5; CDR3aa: CASSLRGQVNQPQHF; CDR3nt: TGTGCCAGCAGTTTGAGAGGGCAGGTGAATCAGCCCCAGCATTTT
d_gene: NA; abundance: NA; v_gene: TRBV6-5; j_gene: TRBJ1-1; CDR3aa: CASSGEGQAFF; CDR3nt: TGTGCCAGCTCCGGGGAGGGCCAAGCTTTCTTT
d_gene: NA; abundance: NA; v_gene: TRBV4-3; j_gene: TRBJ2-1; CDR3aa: CASSPSTGSYNEQFF; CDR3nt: TGCGCCAGCAGCCCCTCGACGGGGAGCTACAATGAGCAGTTCTTC
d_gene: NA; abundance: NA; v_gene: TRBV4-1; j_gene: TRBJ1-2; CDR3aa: CASSQDTGYGYTF; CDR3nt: TGCGCCAGCAGCCAGGACACAGGGTATGGCTACACCTTC
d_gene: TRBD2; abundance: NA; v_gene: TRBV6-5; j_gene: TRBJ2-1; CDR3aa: CASSYAGVSYNEQFF; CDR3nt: TGTGCCAGCAGTTACGCGGGGGTCTCCTACAATGAGCAGTTCTTC
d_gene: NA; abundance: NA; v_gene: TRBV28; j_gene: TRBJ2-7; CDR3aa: CASSSVLVYEQYF; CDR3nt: TGTGCCAGCAGCTCCGTTTTAGTCTACGAGCAGTACTTC
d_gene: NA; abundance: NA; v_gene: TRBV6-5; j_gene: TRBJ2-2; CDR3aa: CASREQGRWPGELFF; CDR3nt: TGTGCCAGCAGAGAACAGGGTCGTTGGCCCGGGGAGCTGTTTTTT
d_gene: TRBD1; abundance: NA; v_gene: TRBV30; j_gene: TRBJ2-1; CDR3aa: CAWSVLGQSSYNEQFF; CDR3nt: TGTGCCTGGAGTGTACTGGGACAGAGCTCCTACAATGAGCAGTTCTTC
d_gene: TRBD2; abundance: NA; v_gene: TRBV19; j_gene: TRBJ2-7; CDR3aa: CASSIDGGGSYEQYF; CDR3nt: TGTGCCAGTAGTATAGACGGGGGGGGCTCCTACGAGCAGTACTTC
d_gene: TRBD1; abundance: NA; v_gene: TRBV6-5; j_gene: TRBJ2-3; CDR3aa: CASRTDREYF; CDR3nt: TGTGCCAGCCGTACGGACAGGGAGTATTTT
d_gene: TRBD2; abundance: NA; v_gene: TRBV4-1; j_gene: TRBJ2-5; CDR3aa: CASSQVPLLAGGRETQYF; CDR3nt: TGCGCCAGCAGCCAAGTTCCCCTCCTAGCGGGGGGGCGTGAGACCCAGTACTTC
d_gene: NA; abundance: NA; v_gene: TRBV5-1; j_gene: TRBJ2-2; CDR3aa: CASSLDPLNTGELFF; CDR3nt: TGCGCCAGCAGCTTGGACCCACTGAACACCGGGGAGCTGTTTTTT
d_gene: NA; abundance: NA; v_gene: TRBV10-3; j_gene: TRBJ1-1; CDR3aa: CAISDGGGMNTEAFF; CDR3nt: TGTGCCATCAGTGATGGGGGGGGGATGAACACTGAAGCTTTCTTT
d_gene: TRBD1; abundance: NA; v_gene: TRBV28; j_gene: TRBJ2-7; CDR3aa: CASLNGTAYEQYF; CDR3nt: TGTGCCAGCCTCAACGGGACAGCCTACGAGCAGTACTTC
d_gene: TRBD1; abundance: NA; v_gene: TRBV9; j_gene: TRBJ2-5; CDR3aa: CASSYRGEETQYF; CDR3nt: TGTGCCAGCAGCTACAGGGGAGAGGAGACCCAGTACTTC
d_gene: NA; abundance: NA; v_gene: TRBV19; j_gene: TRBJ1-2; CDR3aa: CASRPGDGRDYGYTF; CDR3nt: TGTGCCAGTAGGCCGGGTGACGGAAGAGACTATGGCTACACCTTC
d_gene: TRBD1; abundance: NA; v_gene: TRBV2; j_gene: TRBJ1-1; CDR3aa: CASRGGQAKREAFF; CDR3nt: TGTGCCAGCAGGGGGGGACAGGCGAAGAGAGAAGCTTTCTTT
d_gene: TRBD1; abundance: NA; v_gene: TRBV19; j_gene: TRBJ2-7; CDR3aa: CASSIRDRVYEQYF; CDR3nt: TGTGCCAGTAGTATCCGGGACAGAGTCTACGAGCAGTACTTC
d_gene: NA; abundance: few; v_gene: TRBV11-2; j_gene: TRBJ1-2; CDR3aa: CASSFGGRTAYGYTF; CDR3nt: TGTGCCAGCAGCTTTGGGGGACGGACAGCCTATGGCTACACCTTC
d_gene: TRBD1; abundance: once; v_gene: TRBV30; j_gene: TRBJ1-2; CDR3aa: CAWRRDSYYTF; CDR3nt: TGTGCCTGGAGACGGGACAGTTACTACACCTTC